This T cell receptor (beta chain) is drawn from a study of T cell changes during pregnancy in multiple sclerosis. Only in-frame clones appear in the TCRdb table, and some are missing; sequencing was by immunoSEQ multiplex PCR. The sample includes 130,000 or so clones, 85% to 95% of them seen just once. This clone was picked up one time. This CDR3 has 14 amino acids. Germline CDR1 reads SGHDN; CDR2 reads FVKESK. Trimming cost V 4 bases and J 2 bases, with 11 bases left between them. The genes are TRBV14 and TRBJ1-1; D is perhaps TRBD1 (5 bases). The source was peripheral blood, collected before pregnancy. The clonotype originates from a female donor with multiple sclerosis, enrolled in a pregnancy study. The CDR3 loop is CASSPWGHNTEAFF. The CDR3 DNA sequence: TGTGCCAGCAGCCCGTGGGGCCACAACACTGAAGCTTTCTTT.